Presented here are 13 T cell receptor beta chains from one specimen sequenced in a study of blood T cell repertoires in COVID-19. TCRdb keeps only in-frame clones here, not all; method: immunoSEQ multiplex PCR. Of approximately 170,000 clones in the sample, 85% to 90% are singletons; the top ten hold roughly 4.1%. Source material: peripheral blood. The source of these receptors is a woman between 70 and 85 years old with acute or convalescent COVID-19.

The CDR3 DNA follows: TGTGCCAGCAGCTTGGGCAGTAACAATGAGCAGTTCTTC. Translated: CASSLGSNNEQFF. The chain couples TRBV5-4 to TRBJ2-1; D is uncertain. The V end lost 0 bases, the J end lost 5 bases, and 6 bases lay between the germline ends. Germline V CDR1 and CDR2: SGHNT, YYREEE (reference sequence). This CDR3 spans 13 amino acids.

The chain has TRBV6-1 and TRBJ2-7; 12 bases map to TRBD1. The CDR3 consists of 15 residues. Germline-derived CDR1 and CDR2 are MNHNS and SASEGT. Trimming cost V 3 bases and J 7 bases; bases outside gene matches: 7. The CDR3 region is CASSDPGQGAGEQYF. The CDR3 region has the DNA TGTGCCAGCAGTGACCCGGGACAGGGGGCAGGTGAGCAGTACTTC.

The V gene is TRBV6-5, the J gene TRBJ2-1; TRBD2 might be the D (5 bases). This CDR3 has 15 residues. V was cut by 8 bases and J by 4 bases, with 18 bases left in between. Looked up from germline, CDR1 is MNHEY and CDR2 is SVGAGI. In DNA, the CDR3 is TGTGCCAGCGCCCCCCGGCTAGCAGCATACAATGAGCAGTTCTTC. This gives the protein CASAPRLAAYNEQFF.

This chain uses TRBV5-5 with TRBJ2-4, with TRBD1 matching 8 bases. V lost 2 bases and J lost 2; bases outside the gene matches: 6. Germline V gene sequence: CDR1 SGHKS, CDR2 YYEKEE (reference sequence). The CDR3 length is 16 residues. For the CDR3, the DNA is TGTGCCAGCAGCTTTTGGACAGGGACAACCAAAAACATTCAGTACTTC. Its protein product is CASSFWTGTTKNIQYF.

This sequence joins TRBV29-1 and TRBJ1-5; D may be TRBD1 (5 bases). The CDR3 spans 14 residues. Germline CDR1 reads SQVTM; CDR2 reads ANQGSEA. V lost 6 bases and J 5 bases, leaving 17 bases between the germline ends. CDR3: CSVRLAGVDQPQHF. The CDR3 DNA is TGCAGCGTCCGCCTGGCGGGGGTAGATCAGCCCCAGCATTTT.

The chain recombines TRBV6-6 with TRBJ1-1; 7 nucleotides agree with TRBD1. Trimming at V came to 5 bases and at J to 0 bases, leaving 6 bases not matched to a gene. The germline V gene encodes CDR1 MNHNY and CDR2 SVGAGI (reference sequence). The CDR3 has 15 residues. CDR3 sequence (DNA): TGTGCCAGCAGTGGGGGACAGAACATGAACACTGAAGCTTTCTTT. Amino acids: CASSGGQNMNTEAFF.

The chain is built from TRBV5-6 and TRBJ2-1; 14 nucleotides line up with TRBD2. The V and J ends lost 4 bases and 3 bases, in that order; junction bases with no gene match: 3. CDR1 is SGHDT and CDR2 is YYEEEE in the germline V gene. This CDR3 comprises 16 residues. The CDR3 here is CASSLGLAGDYNEQFF. In DNA, the CDR3 is TGTGCCAGCAGCCTGGGACTAGCGGGAGACTACAATGAGCAGTTCTTC.

This clone was seen a handful of times. The chain is built from TRBV7-2 and TRBJ1-1; 7 bases line up with TRBD1. The V gene's germline CDR1 is SGHTA and CDR2 FQGNSA. This CDR3 comprises 13 residues. With 2 bases clipped from V and 7 bases from J, the junction kept 4 bases outside the gene matches. The CDR3 loop is CASSLLQGNEAFF. In DNA, the CDR3 is TGTGCCAGCAGCTTATTACAGGGGAATGAAGCTTTCTTT.

This sequence joins TRBV28 and TRBJ2-3, with D possibly matching TRBD1 (6 bases). Trimming removed 3 bases from V and 3 bases from J, with 16 bases in between. Per germline, CDR1 MDHEN and CDR2 SYDVKM. This CDR3 region has 16 residues. The DNA of the CDR3 is TGTGCCAGCAGTTTCCTTGGACAGTACCCTACAGATACGCAGTATTTT. Translated, it gives CASSFLGQYPTDTQYF.

The chain joins TRBV2 to TRBJ2-7, with a possible D match to TRBD2 (6 bases). In germline, CDR1 is SNHLY, CDR2 FYNNEI. V lost 2 bases to trimming and J lost 3 bases, with 14 bases between them. CDR3 length: 15 residues. The CDR3 loop is CASSEPTGRFYEQYF. Here the CDR3 DNA reads TGTGCCAGCAGTGAACCCACGGGGAGGTTCTACGAGCAGTACTTC. Looking up the rest from reference TRBV2 and TRBJ2-7 gives the full variable domain: EPEVTQTPSHQVTQMGQEVILRCVPISNHLYFYWYRQILGQKVEFLVSFYNNEISEKSEIFDDQFSVERPDGSNFTLKIRSTKLEDSAMYFCASSEPTGRFYEQYFGPGTRLTVT.

This clone was detected once. The rearrangement uses TRBV28 and TRBJ2-5; 10 bases match TRBD2. The CDR3 is 14 residues long. V lost 7 bases to trimming and J lost 5 bases; unmatched junction nucleotides: 7. Germline V gene lookup returns CDR1 MDHEN and CDR2 SYDVKM. CDR3 protein: CASTPSGRGETQYF. As DNA, the CDR3 is TGTGCCAGCACCCCTAGCGGGAGAGGGGAGACCCAGTACTTC.

This sequence joins TRBV2 and TRBJ2-5, with 7 positions matching TRBD1. V shed 3 bases and J 0 bases; nucleotides not matched to a gene: 1. CDR1 SNHLY and CDR2 FYNNEI come from the germline V gene. This CDR3 spans 14 amino acids. The CDR3 DNA reads TGTGCCAGCAGTGAGACAGGGCACCAAGAGACCCAGTACTTC. It is translated as CASSETGHQETQYF.

The chain combines TRBV7-9 with TRBJ2-1, with 8 bases identical to TRBD2. CDR1 and CDR2 from the germline V gene are SEHNR and FQNEAQ (reference sequence). Germline trimming cut 5 bases from V and 3 bases from J; bases unmatched to any gene: 6. The CDR3 loop spans 15 amino acids. In DNA form, the CDR3 reads TGTGCCAGCAGCCCACCGAGCGGGAGCTACAATGAGCAGTTCTTC. Translated: CASSPPSGSYNEQFF.